What follows are 10 T cell receptor beta chains derived from one specimen sequenced in a study of T cell changes during pregnancy in multiple sclerosis. The method was immunoSEQ multiplex PCR; TCRdb's version includes in-frame clones alone and lacks a portion of them. This sample has fewer than 70,000 clones, with 80% to 95% found just once. Sample: peripheral blood, taken in the second trimester of pregnancy. The receptor set was obtained from a female donor in good health, enrolled as a control in a pregnancy study.

The chain employs TRBV19 and TRBJ1-6, with 7 bases aligning to TRBD1. This CDR3 is 16 amino acids long. CDR1 LNHDA and CDR2 SQIVND come from the germline V gene (reference sequence). J lost 10 bases, V lost 5 bases, and 14 bases had no gene match. CDR3 protein: CASSSIRGQGQSPLHF. DNA for the CDR3: TGTGCCAGTAGTTCGATTAGGGGGCAGGGGCAATCACCCCTCCACTTT.

This clone was observed a handful of times. V gene TRBV28 combines with J gene TRBJ1-5; the match to TRBD1 covers 7 bases. CDR3 length: 15 amino acids. CDR1 is MDHEN and CDR2 is SYDVKM in the germline V gene. The junction had 4 bases not matched to a gene; V was cut back by 3 bases and J by 2 bases. The chain's CDR3 is CASSFSRGGNQPQHF. The CDR3 region has the DNA TGTGCCAGCAGTTTCTCCAGGGGGGGCAATCAGCCCCAGCATTTT.

This clone was found a few times. The V gene is TRBV19, the J gene TRBJ1-6; 7 bases fit TRBD1. Germline V CDR1 and CDR2: LNHDA, SQIVND (reference sequence). CDR3 size: 15 residues. Losses at the gene ends were 9 bases for V and 0 bases for J; bases not matched to a gene: 5. The CDR3: CASRDRSSYNSPLHF. The CDR3 DNA sequence: TGTGCCAGCCGGGACAGAAGCTCCTATAATTCACCCCTCCACTTT.

The chain is built from TRBV4-1 and TRBJ1-1; D is undetermined. Germline V gives CDR1 MGHRA, CDR2 YSYEKL. Trimming took off 1 base at V and 3 bases at J, with 12 bases between the two ends. The CDR3 has 15 amino acids. This CDR3 is CASSQVQALYTEAFF. DNA for the CDR3: TGCGCCAGCAGCCAAGTTCAGGCTCTCTACACTGAAGCTTTCTTT.

This rearrangement joins TRBV30 to TRBJ2-3; D is perhaps TRBD2 (5 bases). Germline V gene data show CDR1 as GTSNPN and CDR2 as SVGIG (reference sequence). This CDR3 comprises 16 residues. V lost 3 bases and J 3 bases, leaving 19 bases between the germline ends. CDR3 nucleotide sequence: TGTGCCTGGAGAGAAGGGAGCGTAGGTATGACAGATACGCAGTATTTT. It encodes CAWREGSVGMTDTQYF.

The gene calls are TRBV7-2 and TRBJ2-1; 7 bases are shared with TRBD2. Trimming took 5 bases from V and 0 from J; bases not matched to a gene: 4. This CDR3 spans 15 amino acids. The V gene's germline CDR1 is SGHTA and CDR2 FQGNSA. In nucleotides, the CDR3 is TGTGCCAGCAGCACCGCTAGCGGCTCCTACAATGAGCAGTTCTTC. Encoded protein: CASSTASGSYNEQFF.

V is TRBV7-6 and J is TRBJ2-7; 8 bases fit TRBD2. This CDR3 comprises 13 residues. The germline CDR1 and CDR2 sequences are SGHVS and FNYEAQ. The ends lost 1 base at V and 7 bases at J; junction bases unmatched: 3. The CDR3 spells CASSLELAEEQYF. CDR3 in DNA: TGTGCCAGCAGCTTAGAACTAGCGGAAGAGCAGTACTTC. Full variable domain (rest looked up from reference TRBV7-6 and TRBJ2-7): GAGVSQSPRYKVTKRGQDVALRCDPISGHVSLYWYRQALGQGPEFLTYFNYEAQQDKSGLPNDRFSAERPEGSISTLTIQRTEQRDSAMYRCASSLELAEEQYFGPGTRLTVT.

This clone was picked up a small number of times. The chain employs TRBV5-4 and TRBJ1-2; 8 nucleotides match TRBD1. The V gene end was trimmed by 4 bases and the J gene end by 4 bases; junction bases not matched to a gene: 6. CDR3 length equals 14 residues. Looked up from germline, CDR1 is SGHNT and CDR2 is YYREEE (reference sequence). This chain's CDR3 is CASSKDRDFYGYTF. DNA of the CDR3: TGTGCCAGCAGCAAGGACAGGGACTTCTATGGCTACACCTTC.

The chain is built from TRBV28 and TRBJ2-7; tentatively, D is TRBD1 (6 bases). The CDR3 sequence is 14 residues long. Trimming left V 7 bases short and J 4 bases short, with 17 bases between. Per germline, CDR1 MDHEN and CDR2 SYDVKM. CDR3 coding DNA: TGTGCCAGCAAGCCCAACAGGGCTCCTTACGAGCAGTACTTC. Translation gives CASKPNRAPYEQYF.

The rearrangement links TRBV9 to TRBJ2-3; the D is unclear. V was cut by 3 bases and J by 4 bases, with 12 bases left in between. Germline-derived CDR1 and CDR2 are SGDLS and YYNGEE. The CDR3 contains 14 residues. CDR3 DNA: TGTGCCAGCAGCGGGCGCGGTCCAGCAGATACGCAGTATTTT. It is translated as CASSGRGPADTQYF.